These T cell receptor beta chains were read from a single sample in a study of blood T cell repertoires in COVID-19. Assay used: immunoSEQ multiplex PCR; TCRdb lists only in-frame clones, some missing. The profile shows about 250,000 clones, 65% to 90% of them singletons. Sequenced sample: peripheral blood. The source is a woman older than 75 with active or convalescent COVID-19. Both conserved end residues are part of each CDR3. The D gene is left open where the match is weak. Only part of the rows carry a size: once, few, many, or a class if the clone is expanded.

cdr3_length clone_size j_call d_call v_call cdr3_nt cdr3_aa
14 . TRBJ2-5 . TRBV28 TGTGCCAGCAGTGTAGCAGGGGACCAAGAGATCCAGTACTTC CASSVAGDQEIQYF
15 . TRBJ1-1 . TRBV21-1 TGTGCCAACTCTGTCAGGGGGCGGGCGAACACTGAAGCTTTCTTT CANSVRGRANTEAFF
16 . TRBJ2-3 . TRBV24-1 TGTGCCACCAGTGATTATGGTCCGGGAGCCACAGATACGCAGTATTTT CATSDYGPGATDTQYF
15 . TRBJ1-6 TRBD1 TRBV4-1 TGCGCCAGCAGCCAAGTTGGGACAGCCAATTCACCCCTCCACTTT CASSQVGTANSPLHF
15 . TRBJ2-2 . TRBV6-5 TGTGCCAGCAGCCGACGAGACTATAACACCGGGGAGCTGTTTTTT CASSRRDYNTGELFF
16 . TRBJ2-7 . TRBV4-1 TGCGCCAGCAGCCAAGATTGGGGACTCAGTCCCTACGAGCAGTACTTC CASSQDWGLSPYEQYF
13 . TRBJ1-5 . TRBV24-1 TGTGCCACCAGTGACCAGGGTGGGCAGCCCCAGCATTTT CATSDQGGQPQHF
15 . TRBJ2-1 . TRBV2 TGTGCCAGCAGAGACCAACGGGAGTCCGGGGATGAGCAGTTCTTC CASRDQRESGDEQFF
13 . TRBJ1-2 . TRBV6-1 TGTGCCAGCAGTGAATCAGGGTTGGGTGGCTACACCTTC CASSESGLGGYTF
16 . TRBJ2-3 . TRBV5-1 TGCGCCAGCAGCCCCTCTTTGGCTAGCGTGGTAGATACGCAGTATTTT CASSPSLASVVDTQYF
15 . TRBJ2-1 . TRBV5-4 TGTGCCAGCAGCTTGGTTCAGGGCTCCTACAATGAGCAGTTCTTC CASSLVQGSYNEQFF
11 . TRBJ2-7 . TRBV6-5 TGTGCCGGAACAAAGGACAACGAGCAGTACTTC CAGTKDNEQYF
15 . TRBJ2-5 TRBD2 TRBV5-4 TGTGCCAGCAGCTCGCCACTAGCGGGAGAAGAGACCCAGTACTTC CASSSPLAGEETQYF
17 . TRBJ2-7 TRBD2 TRBV5-5 TGTGCCAGCAGCTTGGGACTAGCGGGGGCAAGGGGGGACGAGCAGTACTTC CASSLGLAGARGDEQYF
14 . TRBJ1-2 . TRBV6-5 TGTGCCAGCATGTCCAGGAACGCTTTATATGGCTACACCTTC CASMSRNALYGYTF
15 few TRBJ1-5 TRBD1 TRBV5-5 TGTGCCAGCAGCCCGGACAGGGCCTACAATCAGCCCCAGCATTTT CASSPDRAYNQPQHF
12 once TRBJ1-4 . TRBV6-6 TGTGCCAGCAACAGAGCCTCAGAAAAACTGTTTTTT CASNRASEKLFF
17 . TRBJ2-3 . TRBV29-1 TGCAGCGTTGAAGTCCAGGGCGTCACCAGCAGCACAGATACGCAGTATTTT CSVEVQGVTSSTDTQYF
13 . TRBJ2-1 . TRBV5-1 TGCGCCAGCAGCCCAGAACCTTACAATGAGCAGTTCTTC CASSPEPYNEQFF
13 . TRBJ2-7 . TRBV7-9 TGTGCCAGCAGCCGCACAGGGTGGTACGAGCAGTACTTC CASSRTGWYEQYF
14 . TRBJ1-1 TRBD1 TRBV7-9 TGTGCCACCAGACGACAGGGCGGAAACACTGAAGCTTTCTTT CATRRQGGNTEAFF
13 . TRBJ1-2 . TRBV21-1 TGTGCCAGCCCCAGGCAGGGAAGCTATGGCTACACCTTC CASPRQGSYGYTF